This record looks at one T cell receptor beta chain sequence and its context. Its antigen remains unknown. The data derive from a study of cytomegalovirus exposure and HLA in healthy donors. Study-wide background: The approximately 120 validation repertoires used the same platform as the approximately 670 first-cohort repertoires, a later analysis reported.

Study-wide results and caveats: According to the study, roughly 160 TCR beta chains were cytomegalovirus-associated. Confirmation was obtained in vitro that a few CMV-associated chains are specific for CMV antigens.

Assay used: immunoSEQ multiplex PCR; TCRdb lists only in-frame clones, some missing. The profile shows around 80,000 clones, 96% of them singletons. What was sequenced was PBMCs. This receptor was obtained from a woman younger than 35 in good health and CMV-seronegative.

Here the CDR3 reads CASSSQTQGSSWGYTF. The CDR3 DNA reads as TGTGCCAGCAGCTCACAGACACAGGGCAGCAGTTGGGGCTACACCTTC. The chain has TRBV9 and TRBJ1-2, with a tentative D call TRBD1 (6 bases). Germline assignment: CDR1 SGDLS and CDR2 YYNGEE. This CDR3 is built from 16 residues. Trimming took 4 bases from V and 8 from J, leaving 24 bases between them.